This T cell receptor beta chain was documented in a study of T cell repertoires in cytomegalovirus infection. For the study at large: Public TCR beta signature analysis indicated the presence of both CMV infection and matching HLA type. Whole-study results and caveats: Predominance within the ex vivo response was attributable to HLA-C-restricted CMV-specific TCR beta clonotypes. Cumulated frequencies of public TCR beta families served to identify carriers of CMV plus the relevant HLA.

V lost 2 bases, J lost 0 bases, and 8 bases lay in between. The CDR3 covers 15 residues. Germline-derived CDR1 and CDR2 are SNHLY and FYNNEI. TCRdb re-called the reads with MiXCR, one entry per CDR3 protein. This table holds hundreds of thousands of distinct CDR3 sequences, around a sixth found once. Note on this clonotype: Its specificity is not known.

The chain combines TRBV2 with TRBJ1-3; possibly TRBD1 for D (5 bases). This TCR was recovered from a human donor in good health (CMV status not recorded). Some clones in this sample may be carry-over from other donors' samples. The source material was PBMCs. The chain's CDR3 is CASSEQGSSGNTIYF. In DNA, the CDR3 is TGTGCCAGCAGTGAACAGGGAAGCTCTGGAAACACCATATATTTT.